This paragraph reports one T cell receptor (beta chain). Its antigen is not identified. PCR was performed using 60 Vbeta and 13 Jbeta primers. Clones were read by immunoSEQ multiplex PCR, and TCRdb kept only the in-frame ones, dropping some. The data show approximately 150,000 clones, about four fifths seen once. The germline V gene has CDR1 GTSNPN and CDR2 SVGIG (reference sequence). The length of the CDR3 is 15 residues. Trimming took off 2 bases at V and 3 bases at J, with 16 bases between the two ends. This record belongs to a study of cytomegalovirus exposure and HLA in healthy donors. Overall study: Earlier results showed roughly 120 million unique TCR beta sequences derived from some 180 million T cells. General study results and limits: High sensitivity and specificity were reportedly achieved when the classifier diagnosed cytomegalovirus status.

This receptor was taken from a man between 45 and 60 years old in good health and CMV-seropositive. This rearrangement joins TRBV30 to TRBJ1-2, with D perhaps TRBD1 (6 bases). Source material: PBMCs. CDR3 coding DNA: TGTGCCTGGAGTTCTCCGTTGACAGGCGACTATGGCTACACCTTC. Its protein product is CAWSSPLTGDYGYTF.